The rows below give T cell receptor beta chains drawn from one sample of a study of graft-versus-host responses after intestinal transplantation. Some clones are missing from TCRdb's copy, which holds only in-frame ones; the method was immunoSEQ multiplex PCR. The data hold around 89,000 clones, with approximately 90% observed a single time. Their antigens remain unidentified. The material was unstimulated CD8+ T cells sorted from spleen or lymph node cells, obtained before transplant. The receptors here all came from a human donor who was the organ donor for an intestinal transplant. Both conserved end residues are part of each CDR3.

>TRBV11-2
CASSSSTGVSYEQYF
>TRBV29-1
CSARDRPPGNTIYF
>TRBV5-1
CASSFGQGIFYEQYF
>TRBV7-8
CASSLVGARDTGELFF
>TRBV28
CASVRIGTGGVEQYF
>TRBV5-3
CARSLGGLVPLNYGYTF
>TRBV19
CASSIRDRYTYEQYF
>TRBV19
CASMVRGNQPQHF
>TRBV19
CASSPWTGSSTEAFF
>TRBV6-5
CASTKWGHEAFF